The 20 T cell receptor beta chains below all came from one sample that was sequenced in a study of technical replicates of blood from several donors (dated by TCRdb to 2016 to 2017). The method behind the library was the immunoSEQ multiplex PCR assay. Imported from immuneACCESS, the table was reduced by TCRdb to in-frame sequences with V and J called. These copies leave out some clones; in studies compared against another copy, an unresolved V gene accounts for under half, and the cause of the remainder is not known. This sample has around 70,000 clones in its table, and 85% to 95% of those were observed once. In total, the top ten clones hold about 0.4% of the sample. The specimen was T cells isolated from PBMCs. These receptors were obtained from a human donor in good health.

This clone was recorded a few times. This chain uses TRBV29-1 with TRBJ1-1; no definite D call. V lost 7 bases and J 1 base, leaving 7 bases between the germline ends. The length of the CDR3 is 11 residues. Germline V gene lookup returns CDR1 SQVTM and CDR2 ANQGSEA. The CDR3 DNA sequence: TGCAGCGCACACCCGAACACTGAAGCTTTCTTT. Translating it yields CSAHPNTEAFF. The full variable domain, with the rest looked up from reference TRBV29-1 and TRBJ1-1, is SAVISQKPSRDICQRGTSLTIQCQVDSQVTMMFWYRQQPGQSLTLIATANQGSEATYESGFVIDKFPISRPNLTFSTLTVSNMSPEDSSIYLCSAHPNTEAFFGQGTRLTVV.

This clone was seen just once. The V call is TRBV19, the J call TRBJ1-5, with D hard to call. Trimming took 7 bases from V and 4 from J, leaving 17 bases between them. Germline-derived CDR1 and CDR2 are LNHDA and SQIVND (reference sequence). CDR3 size: 15 residues. CDR3 protein: CASTKFPVWNQPQHF. DNA of the CDR3: TGTGCCAGTACGAAGTTCCCGGTTTGGAATCAGCCCCAGCATTTT.

This chain links TRBV7-9 with TRBJ1-1; D gene uncertain. The CDR3 loop spans 16 amino acids. Germline loops: CDR1 SEHNR, CDR2 FQNEAQ (reference sequence). Trimming took 0 bases from V and 1 from J, leaving 12 bases between them. Here the CDR3 DNA reads TGTGCCAGCAGCTTAGCTTCTTTAGTAGAGAACACTGAAGCTTTCTTT. As protein: CASSLASLVENTEAFF.

This chain joins TRBV19 and TRBJ1-2; TRBD1 might be the D (5 bases). This CDR3 contains 14 residues. The germline V gene encodes CDR1 LNHDA and CDR2 SQIVND (reference sequence). V lost 3 bases to trimming and J lost 4 bases, with 12 bases between them. For the CDR3, the DNA is TGTGCCAGTAGTATTGGTCCAGGGATCTATGGCTACACCTTC. Amino acids: CASSIGPGIYGYTF.

This clone was observed a single time. CDR3 in amino acids: CASSQDLGTGEFGGYTF. The DNA for the CDR3 is TGCGCCAGCAGCCAAGATCTGGGGACAGGGGAGTTCGGAGGCTACACCTTC. The V call is TRBV4-3, the J call TRBJ1-2; 10 bases line up with TRBD1. The trim removed 0 bases at V and 8 bases at J, leaving 12 bases unmatched. There are 17 residues in the CDR3. The germline CDR1 and CDR2 sequences are LGHNA and YSLEER.

This clone occurred once. The gene calls are TRBV5-1 and TRBJ2-3; 8 nucleotides line up with TRBD2. Germline V gene sequence: CDR1 SGHRS, CDR2 YFSETQ. Losses at the gene ends were 5 bases for V and 1 base for J; bases not matched to a gene: 9. The CDR3 totals 16 residues. The CDR3 DNA is TGCGCCAGCAGTTCTACTAGCGGTGCTGGCACAGATACGCAGTATTTT. It is translated as CASSSTSGAGTDTQYF.

The rearrangement joins TRBV19 to TRBJ2-5; D unresolved. The germline V and J ends were trimmed by 1 base and 2 bases, with 8 bases remaining between them. The CDR3 has 14 residues. CDR1 LNHDA and CDR2 SQIVND come from the germline V gene (reference sequence). CDR3 residues: CASSIGGSQETQYF. CDR3 bases: TGTGCCAGTAGTATAGGCGGATCTCAAGAGACCCAGTACTTC.

This clone was detected once. The chain recombines TRBV7-9 with TRBJ2-7, with a possible D match to TRBD2 (5 bases). Trimming took 5 bases from V and 4 from J, leaving 6 bases between them. The CDR3 spans 11 residues. CDR1 is SEHNR, CDR2 FQNEAQ, per germline (reference sequence). CDR3 DNA sequence: TGTGCCAGCAGCCGGGAATACGAGCAGTACTTC. Translation gives CASSREYEQYF.

The chain uses TRBV10-3 and TRBJ2-3; D not resolved. CDR3 size: 13 residues. The germline V gene encodes CDR1 ENHRY and CDR2 SYGVKD. Trimming took 3 bases from V and 5 from J, leaving 9 bases between them. CDR3 sequence (DNA): TGTGCCATCAGTGATCATCTAAAAGATACGCAGTATTTT. It codes for CAISDHLKDTQYF.

The chain joins TRBV30 to TRBJ1-5; D call uncertain. The germline V gene has CDR1 GTSNPN and CDR2 SVGIG (reference sequence). V was trimmed by 1 base and J by 2 bases, leaving 15 bases between them. CDR3 length: 16 amino acids. The CDR3: CAWSENRERRNQPQHF. The CDR3 bases are TGTGCCTGGAGTGAAAACCGGGAAAGGCGCAATCAGCCCCAGCATTTT.

This rearrangement joins TRBV7-2 to TRBJ2-3; 7 bases map to TRBD2. Germline loops: CDR1 SGHTA, CDR2 FQGNSA. The CDR3 sequence is 14 residues long. Losses at the gene ends were 5 bases for V and 4 bases for J; bases not matched to a gene: 6. The CDR3 DNA is TGTGCCAGCAGCCACCCCCGGGGGGCAGATACGCAGTATTTT. Its protein product is CASSHPRGADTQYF. Complete variable domain (other parts from reference TRBV7-2 and TRBJ2-3): GAGVSQSPSNKVTEKGKDVELRCDPISGHTALYWYRQSLGQGLEFLIYFQGNSAPDKSGLPSDRFSAERTGGSVSTLTIQRTQQEDSAVYLCASSHPRGADTQYFGPGTRLTVL.

The gene calls are TRBV7-2 and TRBJ1-5, with TRBD1 matching over 8 bases. V lost 5 bases and J lost 5; bases outside the gene matches: 14. CDR1 and CDR2 from the germline V gene are SGHTA and FQGNSA. The CDR3 is made up of 17 amino acids. In DNA form, the CDR3 reads TGTGCCAGCAGCCCTGTGGGGACAGGACTCTTGTATCAGCCCCAGCATTTT. Protein: CASSPVGTGLLYQPQHF.

The chain is built from TRBV9 and TRBJ1-5; D call uncertain. V dropped 10 bases and J dropped 0 bases, with 26 bases sitting between them. The CDR3 loop spans 18 amino acids. Germline V gives CDR1 SGDLS, CDR2 YYNGEE. The CDR3 protein is CAHNRNPRMVNSNQPQHF. The CDR3, as DNA: TGTGCCCACAATCGTAACCCCAGGATGGTTAATAGCAATCAGCCCCAGCATTTT.

V usage is TRBV7-2 and J usage is TRBJ2-3; perhaps TRBD2 as D (6 bases). The CDR3 is 13 residues long. The V end lost 10 bases, the J end lost 0 bases, and 11 bases lay between the germline ends. CDR1 and CDR2 from the germline V gene are SGHTA and FQGNSA. CDR3 DNA sequence: TGTGCCAAAGGCGGGACTAGCACAGATACGCAGTATTTT. It specifies CAKGGTSTDTQYF.

The chain joins TRBV13 to TRBJ1-2, with no clear D. CDR1 is PRHDT, CDR2 FYEKMQ, per germline (reference sequence). The CDR3 has 16 amino acids. Trimming left V 5 bases short and J 4 bases short, with 20 bases between. The CDR3, as DNA: TGTGCCAGCAGCCCCGAAGTAGGCAGGCTGGTCTATGGCTACACCTTC. Protein sequence: CASSPEVGRLVYGYTF. Filled out from reference TRBV13 and TRBJ1-2, the complete variable domain reads AAGVIQSPRHLIKEKRETATLKCYPIPRHDTVYWYQQGPGQDPQFLISFYEKMQSDKGSIPDRFSAQQFSDYHSELNMSSLELGDSALYFCASSPEVGRLVYGYTFGSGTRLTVV.

V is TRBV28 and J is TRBJ1-3; D call uncertain. V was cut by 5 bases and J by 0 bases, with 8 bases left in between. Germline-derived CDR1 and CDR2 are MDHEN and SYDVKM. The CDR3 sequence is 14 residues long. The CDR3 sequence: CASSMTGSGNTIYF. The CDR3 coding sequence is TGTGCCAGCAGTATGACTGGCTCTGGAAACACCATATATTTT.

The genes are TRBV7-9 and TRBJ2-1; 8 nucleotides line up with TRBD2. This CDR3 is 16 amino acids long. Germline V CDR1 and CDR2: SEHNR, FQNEAQ (reference sequence). J was trimmed by 4 bases and V by 5 bases; bases with no gene match: 10. DNA for the CDR3: TGTGCCAGCAGCCCCCCTAGCGGGCCTAAATACAATGAGCAGTTCTTC. Translation: CASSPPSGPKYNEQFF.

This chain joins TRBV5-1 and TRBJ1-2; 8 bases fit TRBD1. Germline loops: CDR1 SGHRS, CDR2 YFSETQ. Unmatched junction bases numbered 8, after V lost 0 bases and J lost 7 bases. The CDR3 spans 15 residues. This CDR3 is CASSLGSSGGVGYTF. In nucleotides, the CDR3 is TGCGCCAGCAGCTTGGGATCGTCAGGGGGCGTTGGCTACACCTTC.

The CDR3 reads CASSAEPLSSYEQYF. The CDR3 DNA is TGTGCCAGCAGCGCCGAGCCTCTGAGCTCCTACGAGCAGTACTTC. The chain carries TRBV11-3 and TRBJ2-7; D is unresolved. V was shortened by 5 bases and J by 0 bases, with 14 bases between the two germline ends. Per the germline V gene, CDR1 is SGHNT and CDR2 is YENEEA. The CDR3 has 15 residues. Combining the CDR3 with reference TRBV11-3 and TRBJ2-7 gives the whole variable domain EAGVVQSPRYKIIEKKQPVAFWCNPISGHNTLYWYLQNLGQGPELLIRYENEEAVDDSQLPKDRFSAERLKGVDSTLKIQPAELGDSAVYLCASSAEPLSSYEQYFGPGTRLTVT.

The V and J genes are TRBV18 and TRBJ1-1, with 7 bases that match TRBD1. CDR3 size: 14 residues. Germline CDR1 is KGHSH and CDR2 is LQKENI. With 4 bases clipped from V and 0 bases from J, the junction kept 2 bases outside the gene matches. This CDR3 reads CASSLDRVNTEAFF. In DNA form, the CDR3 reads TGTGCCAGCTCACTCGACAGGGTGAACACTGAAGCTTTCTTT.